The 12 T cell receptor beta chains listed next were all sequenced from one sample in a study of PD-L1 blockade in urothelial cancer. Here immunoSEQ multiplex PCR was the method, and the copy in TCRdb shows in-frame clones only, minus some. The table shows about 84,000 clones, with 82% occurring only once. This specimen was PBMCs, taken around atezolizumab (anti-PD-L1) treatment. These receptors all come from a man aged 70-80 years with urothelial cancer.

The CDR3 DNA reads TGTGCCAGTACCAAGGGGGGACAGGGGAACTATGGCTACACCTTC. Translation: CASTKGGQGNYGYTF. This chain connects TRBV19 to TRBJ1-2; 10 bases line up with TRBD1. With V trimmed by 7 bases and J by 2 bases, 7 bases remained unmatched. CDR1 and CDR2 from the germline V gene are LNHDA and SQIVND (reference sequence). There are 15 residues in the CDR3.

The gene calls are TRBV13 and TRBJ1-1; perhaps TRBD1 as D (6 bases). CDR1 PRHDT and CDR2 FYEKMQ come from the germline V gene (reference sequence). The V gene lost 3 bases and the J gene lost 3 bases, with 17 bases spanning the gap. The CDR3 contains 16 residues. The CDR3 DNA is TGTGCCAGCAGCTTTCTCACACCCCAGGGGTACACTGAAGCTTTCTTT. This gives the protein CASSFLTPQGYTEAFF.

The rearrangement uses TRBV5-1 and TRBJ1-1; 7 nucleotides match TRBD1. The CDR3 covers 15 residues. Looked up from germline, CDR1 is SGHRS and CDR2 is YFSETQ. Trimming cost V 0 bases and J 4 bases; bases outside gene matches: 6. CDR3 DNA sequence: TGCGCCAGCAGCTTGGAGGGGGACAGAACCACTGAAGCTTTCTTT. It codes for CASSLEGDRTTEAFF.

V gene TRBV27 combines with J gene TRBJ2-3; D may be TRBD2 (5 bases). Per germline, CDR1 MNHEY and CDR2 SMNVEV (reference sequence). The V and J ends lost 4 bases and 2 bases respectively, with 16 bases between them. The CDR3 contains 16 residues. CDR3: CASSSLTRTYTDTQYF. For the CDR3, the DNA is TGTGCCAGCAGTTCGCTCACTAGAACGTACACAGATACGCAGTATTTT.

This clone was counted a few times. The J gene is TRBJ1-6, the V gene TRBV6-1, with TRBD1 identical over 8 bases. Germline V gives CDR1 MNHNS, CDR2 SASEGT. V lost 3 bases to trimming and J lost 12 bases; unmatched junction nucleotides: 7. This CDR3 region has 14 residues. The CDR3 bases are TGTGCCAGCAGTGACTGGCAGGGGGCTTTACCCCTCCACTTT. Translation gives CASSDWQGALPLHF.

For the CDR3, the DNA is TGTGCCAGCAGCGGCTCGGGGGGCGAAGGCTTCGGCTATGGCTACACCTTC. Translated, it gives CASSGSGGEGFGYGYTF. The rearrangement joins TRBV9 to TRBJ1-2; TRBD1 might be the D (6 bases). CDR3 length: 17 amino acids. V was clipped by 3 bases and J by 4 bases, with 22 bases between them. Germline CDR1 SGDLS, CDR2 YYNGEE.

Points on this clone: The same CDR3 also results from other DNA sequences found in this sample. This chain connects TRBV19 to TRBJ2-5, with TRBD2 identical over 9 bases. Looked up from germline, CDR1 is LNHDA and CDR2 is SQIVND (reference sequence). J lost 5 bases, V lost 6 bases, and 4 bases had no gene match. This CDR3 region has 13 residues. The CDR3 DNA sequence: TGTGCCAGTAGACTAGCGGGCGGGGAGACCCAGTACTTC. As protein: CASRLAGGETQYF.

This chain links TRBV27 with TRBJ2-7; 7 bases align to TRBD2. Germline values: CDR1 MNHEY, CDR2 SMNVEV (reference sequence). This CDR3 spans 13 amino acids. Germline trimming cut 10 bases from V and 5 bases from J; bases unmatched to any gene: 11. DNA for the CDR3: TGTGCCACCAAGCGGGATGGGATCGACGAGCAGTACTTC. The encoded protein is CATKRDGIDEQYF.

The chain is built from TRBV5-1 and TRBJ1-2; a weak D match, TRBD1 (6 bases). The ends were cut back, 3 bases at V and 3 bases at J, with 15 bases in the middle. This CDR3 region has 15 residues. CDR1 SGHRS and CDR2 YFSETQ come from the germline V gene. The DNA of the CDR3 is TGCGCCAGCAGCTCGGAGGGAGGGGGTGACTATGGCTACACCTTC. It encodes CASSSEGGGDYGYTF.

V gene TRBV5-1 combines with J gene TRBJ2-7; possible D gene TRBD2, 5 bases. CDR1 and CDR2 (germline): SGHRS, YFSETQ. V lost 0 bases and J 2 bases, leaving 9 bases between the germline ends. CDR3 size: 14 residues. CDR3 sequence reads: CASSLEQTTYEQYF. Here the CDR3 DNA reads TGCGCCAGCAGCTTGGAACAGACTACCTACGAGCAGTACTTC. Full variable domain (remainder filled in from reference TRBV5-1 and TRBJ2-7): KAGVTQTPRYLIKTRGQQVTLSCSPISGHRSVSWYQQTPGQGLQFLFEYFSETQRNKGNFPGRFSGRQFSNSRSEMNVSTLELGDSALYLCASSLEQTTYEQYFGPGTRLTVT.

This clone has only a few counts. V gene TRBV10-2 combines with J gene TRBJ1-6; 7 nucleotides agree with TRBD1. Germline trimming cut 4 bases from V and 10 bases from J; bases unmatched to any gene: 7. The CDR3 runs 14 residues. CDR1 is WSHSY and CDR2 is SAAADI in the germline V gene. CDR3 sequence reads: CASSGVGTESPLHF. CDR3 DNA: TGCGCCAGCAGTGGGGTAGGGACAGAGTCACCCCTCCACTTT.

The J gene is TRBJ1-1, the V gene TRBV7-9, with 10 bases identical to TRBD1. With V trimmed by 1 base and J by 6 bases, 8 bases remained unmatched. This CDR3 comprises 16 residues. The germline V gene has CDR1 SEHNR and CDR2 FQNEAQ (reference sequence). DNA of the CDR3: TGTGCCAGCAGCTTAGTCCCGGGACAGGGGTTAGCTGAAGCTTTCTTT. It translates to CASSLVPGQGLAEAFF.